This T cell receptor (beta chain) was recorded in a study of cytomegalovirus exposure and HLA in healthy donors. V shed 2 bases, J shed 6 bases, and the junction held 10 bases outside the gene matches. Germline V CDR1 and CDR2: MDHEN, SYDVKM. This CDR3 has 17 residues. Generated by immunoSEQ multiplex PCR, the TCRdb table keeps only in-frame clones and is missing some. The table has more than 300,000 clones, more than 80% seen once. The validation cohort, a group of around 130 subjects, included the donors and was separate from the roughly 670-subject first cohort. Sequenced: PBMCs. The clonotype comes from a woman aged 18-30 years in good health and CMV-seronegative. J is TRBJ1-2 and V is TRBV28; 12 bases align to TRBD1. For the CDR3, the DNA is TGTGCCAGCAGTTTAACCGCCGGGACAGGGGGCAAGGATGGCTACACCTTC. Its translation is CASSLTAGTGGKDGYTF.